This T cell receptor beta chain derives from a study of T cells in Graves' hyperthyroidism and ophthalmopathy. General study results and limits: Separation of ophthalmopathy from stable hyperthyroidism was achieved by a 13 V-J model. The model predicted ophthalmopathy a median about 6.6 months before onset.

With regard to this clonotype: The antigen is not known.

Trimming took 0 bases from V and 3 from J; bases not matched to a gene: 1. Germline assignment: CDR1 SGHNT and CDR2 YYREEE (reference sequence). This CDR3 contains 16 residues. Disease duration under 2 months; hyperthyroidism patients were aged 18 to 65. This blood was taken when hyperthyroidism was first diagnosed, before any ophthalmopathy symptoms existed. TCR beta CDR3 region amplification was performed from RNA transcripts. Researchers ran a first-round RT-PCR on the TCR CDR3 using the HTBI primer set. TCRdb passed the multiplex PCR reads through MiXCR, listing each CDR3 protein once. The table has fewer than 400,000 distinct CDR3 sequences, roughly 14% seen once.

Sequencing input: blood. This TCR came from a woman aged 18-29 years with Graves' hyperthyroidism that later progressed to Graves' ophthalmopathy. V gene TRBV5-4 combines with J gene TRBJ2-2, with 11 bases matching TRBD2. The CDR3 region is CASSLELAGDTGELFF. The DNA of the CDR3 is TGTGCCAGCAGCTTGGAACTAGCGGGAGACACCGGGGAGCTGTTTTTT.